The 18 T cell receptor beta chains below come from one sample, sequenced in a study of T cell changes during pregnancy in multiple sclerosis (dated by TCRdb to the late 2010s). Library preparation was by the immunoSEQ multiplex PCR assay. In its TCRdb copy, this immuneACCESS table keeps in-frame sequences only and misses some clones. Where compared with another copy, unresolved V genes explain less than half of these, and the others have no known cause. The sample yields about 47,000 clones; roughly 90% were counted once. The biggest ten clones account for 1.5% to 2% of the sample. This specimen consisted of peripheral blood, obtained in the first trimester of pregnancy. The origin of the receptors is a female donor with multiple sclerosis, enrolled in a pregnancy study.

In its sample, this clone was seen once. The gene calls are TRBV2 and TRBJ1-1, with D maybe TRBD1 (6 bases). Germline CDR1 and CDR2: SNHLY and FYNNEI. Trimming took 4 bases from V and 4 from J, leaving 10 bases between them. The CDR3 has 13 residues. CDR3 protein: CASSGQVLTEAFF. CDR3 DNA: TGTGCCAGCAGTGGACAGGTCCTCACTGAAGCTTTCTTT.

V is TRBV19 and J is TRBJ1-5; tentatively, D is TRBD1 (5 bases). V lost 6 bases, J lost 0 bases, and 15 bases lay in between. The CDR3 has 16 amino acids. The germline V gene encodes CDR1 LNHDA and CDR2 SQIVND (reference sequence). The CDR3 DNA follows: TGTGCCAGTAGCTGGGGCAGCAGGTATAGCAATCAGCCCCAGCATTTT. Translating it yields CASSWGSRYSNQPQHF.

The chain recombines TRBV7-2 with TRBJ2-3; D is perhaps TRBD2 (7 bases). This CDR3 region has 13 residues. The germline V gene encodes CDR1 SGHTA and CDR2 FQGNSA. The V and J ends lost 3 bases and 8 bases respectively, with 12 bases between them. The CDR3 nucleotides are TGTGCCAGCAGCTTCGGGGGGCGGGGTACGCAGTATTTT. Protein sequence: CASSFGGRGTQYF.

The chain combines TRBV2 with TRBJ1-2, with a tentative D call TRBD1 (5 bases). The CDR3 has 13 amino acids. In germline, CDR1 is SNHLY, CDR2 FYNNEI. Trimming removed 6 bases from V and 4 bases from J, with 12 bases in between. The CDR3 DNA follows: TGTGCCAGCAGCCCGGACATACTCTATGGCTACACCTTC. Its protein product is CASSPDILYGYTF.

The chain uses TRBV6-1 and TRBJ2-7; D is perhaps TRBD2 (6 bases). V gave up 4 bases and J gave up 3 bases, with 16 bases separating them. CDR1 MNHNS and CDR2 SASEGT come from the germline V gene. The CDR3 contains 15 residues. The CDR3 coding sequence is TGTGCCAGCAGTGCATCCGGGACTTATAACTACGAGCAGTACTTC. As protein: CASSASGTYNYEQYF.

This clone was seen once. The chain couples TRBV29-1 to TRBJ2-1; TRBD1 matches at 7 bases. CDR1 and CDR2 (germline): SQVTM, ANQGSEA. Germline trimming cut 7 bases from V and 9 bases from J; bases unmatched to any gene: 15. CDR3 length: 14 residues. CDR3 DNA sequence: TGCAGCGCCCGGTGGGACAGCCTATCCGCTGAGCAGTTCTTC. Its translation is CSARWDSLSAEQFF.

The rearrangement links TRBV5-1 to TRBJ2-7; D gene unclear. Germline CDR1 and CDR2: SGHRS and YFSETQ. The V gene lost 2 bases and the J gene lost 0 bases, with 9 bases spanning the gap. This CDR3 has 14 amino acids. This CDR3 reads CASSLQPISYEQYF. In nucleotides, the CDR3 is TGCGCCAGCAGCTTACAGCCAATCTCCTACGAGCAGTACTTC.

The chain employs TRBV10-3 and TRBJ2-7, with TRBD1 matching 7 bases. With V trimmed by 0 bases and J by 0 bases, 2 bases remained unmatched. Germline V gives CDR1 ENHRY, CDR2 SYGVKD. This CDR3 contains 15 residues. The chain's CDR3 is CAISESGTVSYEQYF. DNA for the CDR3: TGTGCCATCAGTGAGTCCGGGACAGTCTCCTACGAGCAGTACTTC.

The CDR3 DNA reads as TGTGCCAGCAGCTATCAGGGATCCTATGGCTACACCTTC. Encoded protein: CASSYQGSYGYTF. The chain combines TRBV5-6 with TRBJ1-2; tentative D call: TRBD1 (5 bases). This CDR3 has 13 residues. CDR1 is SGHDT and CDR2 is YYEEEE in the germline V gene. V lost 3 bases and J lost 4, with 10 bases in between. Complete variable domain (other parts from reference TRBV5-6 and TRBJ1-2): DAGVTQSPTHLIKTRGQQVTLRCSPKSGHDTVSWYQQALGQGPQFIFQYYEEEERQRGNFPDRFSGHQFPNYSSELNVNALLLGDSALYLCASSYQGSYGYTFGSGTRLTVV.

In its sample, this clone was seen a few times. The gene calls are TRBV27 and TRBJ2-1; D is possibly TRBD2 (5 bases). The CDR3 is 15 residues long. Germline CDR1 reads MNHEY; CDR2 reads SMNVEV (reference sequence). V was pared by 6 bases and J by 4 bases, with 16 bases between. The CDR3 region has the DNA TGTGCCAGCAGGCTGGGAGCGGTAGCTTACAATGAGCAGTTCTTC. The encoded protein is CASRLGAVAYNEQFF.

The gene calls are TRBV6-5 and TRBJ2-7; 10 nucleotides match TRBD1. This CDR3 has 15 residues. Germline V gene data show CDR1 as MNHEY and CDR2 as SVGAGI. Trimming at V came to 4 bases and at J to 7 bases, leaving 10 bases not matched to a gene. The CDR3 DNA is TGTGCCAGCAGTTCCCGGGACAGGGGTGTTGGGGAGCAGTACTTC. Encoded protein: CASSSRDRGVGEQYF.

The chain links TRBV7-9 to TRBJ1-1; TRBD1 matches 7 bases. Germline V CDR1 and CDR2: SEHNR, FQNEAQ (reference sequence). The CDR3 loop spans 15 amino acids. The J segment lost 0 bases and the V segment lost 3 bases, leaving 4 bases of the junction unmatched. The DNA for the CDR3 is TGTGCCAGCAGCTTCTGGGACAGACTGAACACTGAAGCTTTCTTT. This gives the protein CASSFWDRLNTEAFF. The variable domain in full, with the rest retrieved from reference TRBV7-9 and TRBJ1-1, is DTGVSQNPRHKITKRGQNVTFRCDPISEHNRLYWYRQTLGQGPEFLTYFQNEAQLEKSRLLSDRFSAERPKGSFSTLEIQRTEQGDSAMYLCASSFWDRLNTEAFFGQGTRLTVV.

The rearrangement uses TRBV2 and TRBJ1-4; D call uncertain. V was pared by 4 bases and J by 8 bases, with 17 bases between. From germline, CDR1 is SNHLY and CDR2 FYNNEI. This CDR3 comprises 15 residues. CDR3 loop: CASSGQVTRSEKLFF. CDR3 nucleotide sequence: TGTGCCAGCAGTGGCCAGGTTACAAGAAGCGAAAAACTGTTTTTT.

The chain combines TRBV7-2 with TRBJ1-2; 11 nucleotides line up with TRBD1. The CDR3 length is 17 residues. V lost 5 bases and J lost 3; bases outside the gene matches: 11. CDR1 and CDR2 from the germline V gene are SGHTA and FQGNSA. CDR3 amino acids: CASSPGQGASLYYGYTF. DNA for the CDR3: TGTGCCAGCAGCCCCGGACAGGGGGCCAGTCTTTACTATGGCTACACCTTC.

This clone was seen only once. The V call is TRBV18, the J call TRBJ2-1, with D possibly matching TRBD1 (6 bases). From germline, CDR1 is KGHSH and CDR2 LQKENI. Trimming left V 1 base short and J 4 bases short, with 14 bases between. CDR3 length equals 16 residues. The CDR3 is CASSPLGTTRYNEQFF. The CDR3 DNA reads as TGTGCCAGCTCACCACTTGGGACAACTCGATACAATGAGCAGTTCTTC.

This chain uses TRBV6-5 with TRBJ1-1; maybe TRBD1 (6 bases). CDR1 is MNHEY and CDR2 is SVGAGI in the germline V gene. Trimming shortened V by 1 base and J by 3 bases, and 9 bases separated the two germline ends. CDR3 length: 14 residues. CDR3 protein: CASSYFRGDTEAFF. CDR3 nucleotides: TGTGCCAGCAGTTACTTCAGGGGCGACACTGAAGCTTTCTTT.

In its sample, this clone was seen a few times. CDR3 in DNA: TGTGCCAGCAGCTCATCCGGGACAGGAGTTTACACCTTC. As protein: CASSSSGTGVYTF. The chain links TRBV7-3 to TRBJ1-2; 8 bases fit TRBD1. This CDR3 is built from 13 residues. From germline, CDR1 is SGHTA and CDR2 FQGTGA. V was pared by 4 bases and J by 11 bases, with 9 bases of the junction left unmatched.

The chain couples TRBV4-1 to TRBJ2-7; D is undetermined. V was trimmed by 3 bases and J by 3 bases, leaving 12 bases between them. This CDR3 region has 14 residues. Germline-derived CDR1 and CDR2 are MGHRA and YSYEKL. This CDR3 is CASSQAVLYYEQYF. CDR3 nucleotide sequence: TGCGCCAGCAGCCAGGCTGTCTTATACTACGAGCAGTACTTC.